These 10 T cell receptor beta chains were sequenced from one sample in a study of blood T cell repertoires in COVID-19. Measured with immunoSEQ multiplex PCR; TCRdb has only the in-frame clones, and not every one. This table has about 61,000 clones, 85% to 90% appearing once. The sequenced sample consisted of peripheral blood. These receptor sequences come from a woman aged 45-59 years with active or convalescent COVID-19.

V gene TRBV3-1 (or the pseudogene TRBV3-2) combines with J gene TRBJ2-1, with 7 bases that match TRBD2. J was trimmed by 10 bases and V by 5 bases; bases with no gene match: 14. The CDR3 has 15 residues. Germline CDR1 LGHDT, CDR2 YNNKEL (reference sequence). CDR3 amino acids: CASSALGGAGLEQFF. The CDR3 DNA follows: TGTGCCAGCAGCGCCCTCGGGGGAGCGGGGTTGGAGCAGTTCTTC.

The J gene is TRBJ2-5, the V gene TRBV5-1; no firm D call. Germline V CDR1 and CDR2: SGHRS, YFSETQ. Deletions cut 1 base from V and 1 base from J, with 8 bases between. The CDR3 spans 14 residues. The CDR3 reads CASSLSRIQETQYF. Here the CDR3 DNA reads TGCGCCAGCAGCTTGTCTAGGATCCAAGAGACCCAGTACTTC.

The chain employs TRBV6-5 and TRBJ2-7; 7 bases fit TRBD1. V was clipped by 8 bases and J by 2 bases; unmatched bases: 12. Germline CDR1 reads MNHEY; CDR2 reads SVGAGI. The CDR3 runs to 15 residues. CDR3 in DNA: TGTGCCAGCCGTACTACCACCGGGACAGCCTACGAGCAGTACTTC. Amino acid sequence: CASRTTTGTAYEQYF.

The rearrangement joins TRBV11-3 to TRBJ1-1, with D possibly matching TRBD1 (6 bases). CDR1 SGHNT and CDR2 YENEEA come from the germline V gene. Trimming pared 4 bases from V and 0 bases from J, leaving 12 bases between. The CDR3 runs 15 residues. This CDR3 reads CASSSGGSVNTEAFF. CDR3 in DNA: TGTGCCAGCAGCTCTGGGGGCTCGGTGAACACTGAAGCTTTCTTT.

The chain employs TRBV27 and TRBJ2-1; 10 positions agree with TRBD2. Germline CDR1 reads MNHEY; CDR2 reads SMNVEV (reference sequence). J was trimmed by 8 bases and V by 1 base; bases with no gene match: 14. The CDR3 length is 18 residues. Written as DNA, the CDR3 is TGTGCCAGCAGTTTATTCGGGCTAGCGGGAGATTTACGCGATGAGCAGTTCTTC. Translated, it gives CASSLFGLAGDLRDEQFF.

V gene TRBV9 combines with J gene TRBJ2-1; D might be TRBD2 (6 bases). Trimming removed 5 bases at V and 0 bases at J, with 12 bases between. The V gene's germline CDR1 is SGDLS and CDR2 YYNGEE. The CDR3 runs 15 residues. DNA for the CDR3: TGTGCCAGCAGTCTTAGCGGTACCTCCTACAATGAGCAGTTCTTC. This gives the protein CASSLSGTSYNEQFF.

This clone showed up just once. This rearrangement joins TRBV5-1 to TRBJ1-1; no reliable D call. There are 15 residues in the CDR3. Looked up from germline, CDR1 is SGHRS and CDR2 is YFSETQ. The V end was cut by 2 bases, the J end by 1 base, with 12 bases between. The CDR3 coding sequence is TGCGCCAGCAGCTTCCGGATCGCAGGGAACACTGAAGCTTTCTTT. Amino acids: CASSFRIAGNTEAFF.

The chain combines TRBV12-3 or TRBV12-4 with TRBJ1-2; D is ambiguous. The V and J ends lost 3 bases and 7 bases respectively, with 6 bases between them. The CDR3 spans 11 residues. CDR3 loop: CASSLGGGYTF. The CDR3 DNA reads as TGTGCCAGCAGTTTGGGAGGTGGCTACACCTTC.

This rearrangement joins TRBV6-5 to TRBJ1-5; D unresolved. The CDR3 consists of 14 residues. The V end lost 6 bases, the J end lost 5 bases, and 14 bases lay between the germline ends. Germline CDR1 and CDR2: MNHEY and SVGAGI. CDR3 in amino acids: CASRGYSPDQPQHF. DNA for the CDR3: TGTGCCAGCAGGGGCTATTCCCCCGATCAGCCCCAGCATTTT.

The chain combines TRBV7-3 with TRBJ1-5, with D unresolved. The germline gives CDR1 SGHTA, CDR2 FQGTGA. The V and J ends lost 5 bases and 4 bases respectively, with 9 bases between them. There are 13 residues in the CDR3. The CDR3 DNA reads as TGTGCCAGCAGCGTGCAGGCGAATCAGCCCCAGCATTTT. Translating gives CASSVQANQPQHF.